One sample yielded the 5 T cell receptor beta chains listed below, sequenced in a study of blood T cell repertoires in COVID-19. The method was immunoSEQ multiplex PCR; TCRdb's version includes in-frame clones alone and lacks a portion of them. The table lists under 150,000 clones, around nine tenths of them singletons. Sequenced: peripheral blood. The receptors shown here come from a man aged 50-59 years with active or convalescent COVID-19.

The rearrangement joins TRBV28 to TRBJ1-2; D call uncertain. V was shortened by 6 bases and J by 8 bases, with 16 bases between the two germline ends. Looked up from germline, CDR1 is MDHEN and CDR2 is SYDVKM. CDR3 length: 13 residues. In DNA form, the CDR3 reads TGTGCCAGCAGCTTAATGGTGGGCGTAGGCTACACCTTC. Translated: CASSLMVGVGYTF.

This chain links TRBV5-4 with TRBJ2-1; 10 bases map to TRBD1. Trimming cost V 3 bases and J 4 bases; bases outside gene matches: 4. The CDR3 spans 15 residues. Germline assignment: CDR1 SGHNT and CDR2 YYREEE (reference sequence). The chain's CDR3 is CASSWGQGWYNEQFF. The CDR3 coding sequence is TGTGCCAGCAGCTGGGGACAGGGGTGGTACAATGAGCAGTTCTTC.

This chain uses TRBV20-1 with TRBJ2-7; D remains ambiguous. Germline-derived CDR1 and CDR2 are DFQATT and SNEGSKA (reference sequence). V shed 6 bases and J shed 0 bases, with 6 bases lying between them. The length of the CDR3 is 11 residues. The DNA of the CDR3 is TGCAGTGCGGCAGACTCCTACGAGCAGTACTTC. Protein sequence: CSAADSYEQYF.

This clone was seen just once. The chain carries TRBV27 and TRBJ1-6, with TRBD1 identical over 10 bases. Germline V gives CDR1 MNHEY, CDR2 SMNVEV (reference sequence). The CDR3 has 15 amino acids. V lost 6 bases and J lost 9; bases outside the gene matches: 8. CDR3 in amino acids: CASSLRGQGTSPLHF. Here the CDR3 DNA reads TGTGCCAGCAGCCTGAGGGGACAGGGGACTTCACCCCTCCACTTT.

V gene TRBV7-2 combines with J gene TRBJ1-2; maybe TRBD1 (6 bases). The ends were cut back, 0 bases at V and 8 bases at J, with 13 bases in the middle. CDR1 SGHTA and CDR2 FQGNSA come from the germline V gene. This CDR3 has 14 residues. The CDR3 spells CASSLARGREGYTF. As DNA, the CDR3 is TGTGCCAGCAGCTTAGCGCGGGGGCGCGAGGGCTACACCTTC. The entire variable domain, with the rest obtained from reference TRBV7-2 and TRBJ1-2, is as follows: GAGVSQSPSNKVTEKGKDVELRCDPISGHTALYWYRQSLGQGLEFLIYFQGNSAPDKSGLPSDRFSAERTGGSVSTLTIQRTQQEDSAVYLCASSLARGREGYTFGSGTRLTVV.